This T cell receptor (beta chain) was identified in a study of T cell changes during pregnancy in multiple sclerosis. Here immunoSEQ multiplex PCR was the method, and the copy in TCRdb shows in-frame clones only, minus some. The table includes about 62,000 clones, 92% detected once. This CDR3 region has 15 residues. V lost 1 base, J lost 8 bases, and 9 bases stayed unmatched. The germline V gene encodes CDR1 SGHNT and CDR2 YYREEE (reference sequence). This clone was recorded once. The TCR comes from a female donor in good health, enrolled as a control in a pregnancy study. The sequencing here drew on peripheral blood, taken in the second trimester of pregnancy. The chain couples TRBV5-4 to TRBJ1-2; 9 positions match TRBD1. CDR3 nucleotide sequence: TGTGCCAGCAGCTTGCGCCGCGGGACAGGGTACGGCTACACCTTC. Translated: CASSLRRGTGYGYTF.